Shown below are 14 T cell receptor beta chains from a single sample sequenced in a study of vaccination effects on CD4 cells after COVID-19 (dated by TCRdb to the early 2020s). Their antigen targets remain unknown. Library creation used the immunoSEQ multiplex PCR assay. Here the immuneACCESS table is served through TCRdb, limited to in-frame sequences with V and J called. Missing clones are a known gap in these copies; in checked studies unresolved V genes cover under half, and the rest lacks a known reason. This sample gives about 46,000 clones in total; 65% to 75% of them show up just once. The ten largest clones add up to more than 13% of the sample. The ViraFEST assay stimulated PBMC with viral peptide pools and then used TCR sequencing to identify antigen-specific CD4+ T cell clonotypes by expansion. After around 10 days of culture, CD4+ T cells were isolated with the EasySep CD4+ T cell isolation kit. Two doses of either the BNT162b2 or the mRNA-1273 mRNA SARS-CoV-2 vaccine were administered to participants.

The material sequenced was CD4+ T cells from PBMCs cultured with HCoV-OC43 spike peptides, taken after COVID-19 vaccination. The intended sense of this specimen's cell subset or site label: HCoV-OC43 spike overlapping peptide pool stimulation. The source is a human donor who received a COVID-19 vaccine.

In its sample, this clone was seen a few times. This sequence joins TRBV9 and TRBJ1-2, with D unclear. CDR1 and CDR2 (germline): SGDLS, YYNGEE. Trimming took 0 bases from V and 3 from J, leaving 9 bases between them. The CDR3 has 14 amino acids. CDR3 sequence: CASSVEAAHYGYTF. DNA of the CDR3: TGTGCCAGCAGCGTAGAGGCGGCCCACTATGGCTACACCTTC. The variable domain in full, completed from reference TRBV9 and TRBJ1-2, reads DSGVTQTPKHLITATGQRVTLRCSPRSGDLSVYWYQQSLDQGLQFLIQYYNGEERAKGNILERFSAQQFPDLHSELNLSSLELGDSALYFCASSVEAAHYGYTFGSGTRLTVV.

The chain is built from TRBV18 and TRBJ2-1; either TRBD1 or TRBD2 may supply D (5 bases each). CDR1 is KGHSH, CDR2 LQKENI, per germline. The V and J ends lost 0 bases and 7 bases respectively, with 10 bases between them. This CDR3 is built from 14 residues. CDR3 DNA sequence: TGTGCCAGCTCACCACCGGGGACGGGAAATGAGCAGTTCTTC. As protein: CASSPPGTGNEQFF.

The chain recombines TRBV30 with TRBJ1-4; no clear D gene. V lost 4 bases to trimming and J lost 8 bases, with 5 bases between them. The V gene's germline CDR1 is GTSNPN and CDR2 SVGIG (reference sequence). This CDR3 has 10 residues. CDR3 DNA sequence: TGTGCCTGGAAACTAGAAAAACTGTTTTTT. Translated: CAWKLEKLFF.

The rearrangement uses TRBV6-5 and TRBJ2-2; a weak D match, TRBD2 (5 bases). The CDR3 is 14 amino acids. Germline CDR1 MNHEY, CDR2 SVGAGI. With 9 bases removed from V and 7 bases from J, the gap between germline ends came to 18 bases. CDR3 in DNA: TGTGCCAGTTCAGCTAGCTTTGGGGTCGGGGAGCTGTTTTTT. Protein sequence: CASSASFGVGELFF.

The chain combines TRBV6-6 with TRBJ2-3, with 10 bases lining up with TRBD2. V shed 4 bases and J 1 base; nucleotides not matched to a gene: 5. CDR1 and CDR2 from the germline V gene are MNHNY and SVGAGI (reference sequence). The CDR3 length is 16 residues. For the CDR3, the DNA is TGTGCCAGCAGTTCACTCGGGACTAGCGGCACAGATACGCAGTATTTT. Amino acid sequence: CASSSLGTSGTDTQYF.

V gene TRBV18 combines with J gene TRBJ2-2; D is unclear. Trimming shortened V by 0 bases and J by 7 bases, and 15 bases separated the two germline ends. CDR3 length equals 16 residues. Germline V gene data show CDR1 as KGHSH and CDR2 as LQKENI. CDR3 region: CASSPPGPNFGGELFF. The CDR3 nucleotides read TGTGCCAGCTCACCACCGGGTCCGAACTTCGGCGGGGAGCTGTTTTTT.

This sequence joins TRBV29-1 and TRBJ2-1; the D is unclear. The germline CDR1 and CDR2 sequences are SQVTM and ANQGSEA. This CDR3 is built from 13 residues. With 4 bases removed from V and 0 bases from J, the gap between germline ends came to 7 bases. The CDR3 bases are TGCAGCGTTGGCATATCCTCCTACAATGAGCAGTTCTTC. It codes for CSVGISSYNEQFF.

The chain uses TRBV7-2 and TRBJ2-1, with D uncertain. V was trimmed by 1 base and J by 0 bases, leaving 7 bases between them. From germline, CDR1 is SGHTA and CDR2 FQGNSA. This CDR3 comprises 15 residues. CDR3 DNA sequence: TGTGCCAGCAGCTTAGTAGACTTCTCCTACAATGAGCAGTTCTTC. Encoded protein: CASSLVDFSYNEQFF.

This rearrangement joins TRBV7-8 to TRBJ1-2; no reliable D call. Germline V lookup: CDR1 SGHVS, CDR2 FQNEAQ. V lost 1 base, J lost 4 bases, and 10 bases lay in between. The CDR3 contains 14 residues. The CDR3 DNA follows: TGTGCCAGCAGCTTAGGGGAATTGGGCTATGGCTACACCTTC. Translating gives CASSLGELGYGYTF.

The chain links TRBV7-9 to TRBJ2-3; 7 bases line up with TRBD2. This CDR3 contains 16 residues. Germline CDR1 reads SEHNR; CDR2 reads FQNEAQ (reference sequence). V lost 2 bases to trimming and J lost 2 bases; unmatched junction nucleotides: 7. The CDR3 nucleotides are TGTGCCAGCAGCTTAAGGGTAGCGGGCAACACAGATACGCAGTATTTT. The encoded protein is CASSLRVAGNTDTQYF.

This sequence joins TRBV6-2 or TRBV6-3 and TRBJ2-2; tentative D call: TRBD2 (6 bases). V was cut by 2 bases and J by 6 bases, with 19 bases left in between. CDR1 is MNHEY and CDR2 is SVGEGT in the germline V gene. The CDR3 is 17 residues long. CDR3 in DNA: TGTGCCAGCAGTTACCCCGTCCGGAGGGTGTCGGCCGGGGAGCTGTTTTTT. Amino acids: CASSYPVRRVSAGELFF.

This chain uses TRBV2 with TRBJ2-1; 10 bases fit TRBD2. The CDR3 is 13 residues long. J gave up 9 bases and V 8 bases, and 7 bases lay outside the gene matches. Germline V lookup: CDR1 SNHLY, CDR2 FYNNEI. CDR3 residues: CASVGTSVGEQFF. The CDR3 DNA is TGTGCCAGCGTTGGGACTAGCGTCGGTGAGCAGTTCTTC.

V gene TRBV6-5 combines with J gene TRBJ1-1, with 9 bases that match TRBD1. Germline V CDR1 and CDR2: MNHEY, SVGAGI. The length of the CDR3 is 13 residues. J was trimmed by 8 bases and V by 6 bases; bases with no gene match: 7. The CDR3 DNA reads as TGTGCCAGCAGAAAAACAGGGGGCTTGGAAGCTTTCTTT. Protein sequence: CASRKTGGLEAFF.

The chain combines TRBV5-5 with TRBJ1-4; weak D call: TRBD1 (5 bases). The germline V gene encodes CDR1 SGHKS and CDR2 YYEKEE (reference sequence). The germline V and J ends were trimmed by 3 bases and 8 bases, with 11 bases remaining between them. The CDR3 consists of 13 residues. Here the CDR3 DNA reads TGTGCCAGCAGCTCCGAGGGGCAGGAAAAACTGTTTTTT. It encodes CASSSEGQEKLFF.